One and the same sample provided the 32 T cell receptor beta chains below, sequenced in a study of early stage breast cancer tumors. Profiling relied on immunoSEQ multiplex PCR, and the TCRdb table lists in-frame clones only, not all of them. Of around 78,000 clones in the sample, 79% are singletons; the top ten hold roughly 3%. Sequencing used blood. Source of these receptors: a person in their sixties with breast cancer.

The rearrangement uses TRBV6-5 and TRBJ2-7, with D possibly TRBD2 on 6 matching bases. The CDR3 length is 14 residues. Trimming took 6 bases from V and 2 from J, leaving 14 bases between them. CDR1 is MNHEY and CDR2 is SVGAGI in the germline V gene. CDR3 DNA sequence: TGTGCCAGCAGCCCCGGTAGCGGAACCTACGAGCAGTACTTC. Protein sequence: CASSPGSGTYEQYF.

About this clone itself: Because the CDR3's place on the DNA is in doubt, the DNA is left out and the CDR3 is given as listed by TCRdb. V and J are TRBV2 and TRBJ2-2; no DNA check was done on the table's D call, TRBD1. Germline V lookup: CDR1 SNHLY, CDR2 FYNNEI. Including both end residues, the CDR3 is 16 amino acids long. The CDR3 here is CASSILGAGNTGELFF.

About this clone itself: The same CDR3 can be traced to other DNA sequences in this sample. CDR3 DNA sequence: TGTGCCAGCAGCTCCCAAGAGACCCAGTACTTC. Protein: CASSSQETQYF. The chain joins TRBV7-2 to TRBJ2-5; D unclear. Germline CDR1 reads SGHTA; CDR2 reads FQGNSA. The CDR3 runs 11 residues. Trimming cost V 4 bases and J 1 base, with 1 base left between them. Looking up the rest from reference TRBV7-2 and TRBJ2-5 gives the full variable domain: GAGVSQSPSNKVTEKGKDVELRCDPISGHTALYWYRQSLGQGLEFLIYFQGNSAPDKSGLPSDRFSAERTGGSVSTLTIQRTQQEDSAVYLCASSSQETQYFGPGTRLLVL.

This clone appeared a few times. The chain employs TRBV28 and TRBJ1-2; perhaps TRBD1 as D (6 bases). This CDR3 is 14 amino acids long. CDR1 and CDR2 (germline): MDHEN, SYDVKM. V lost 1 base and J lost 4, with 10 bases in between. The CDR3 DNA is TGTGCCAGCAGTTTATCCTTGACAGGCTATGGCTACACCTTC. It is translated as CASSLSLTGYGYTF.

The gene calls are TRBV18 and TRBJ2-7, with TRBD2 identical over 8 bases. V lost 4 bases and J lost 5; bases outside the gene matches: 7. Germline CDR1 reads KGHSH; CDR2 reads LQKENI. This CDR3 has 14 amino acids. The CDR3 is CASSRAGGIDEQYF. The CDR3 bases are TGTGCCAGCTCACGGGCGGGAGGTATTGACGAGCAGTACTTC.

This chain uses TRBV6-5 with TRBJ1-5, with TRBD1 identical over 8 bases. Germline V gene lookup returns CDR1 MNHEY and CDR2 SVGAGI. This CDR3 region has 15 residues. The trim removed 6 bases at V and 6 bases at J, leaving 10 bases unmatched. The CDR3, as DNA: TGTGCCAGCAGGCGGACAGGGAAAGGGAGTCAGCCCCAGCATTTT. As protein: CASRRTGKGSQPQHF.

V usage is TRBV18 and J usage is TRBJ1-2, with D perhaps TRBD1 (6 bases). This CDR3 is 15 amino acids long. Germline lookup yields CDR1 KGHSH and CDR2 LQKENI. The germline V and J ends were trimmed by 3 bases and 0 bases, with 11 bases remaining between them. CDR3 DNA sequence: TGTGCCAGCTCACCGGGGGCAGACCCTAACTATGGCTACACCTTC. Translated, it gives CASSPGADPNYGYTF.

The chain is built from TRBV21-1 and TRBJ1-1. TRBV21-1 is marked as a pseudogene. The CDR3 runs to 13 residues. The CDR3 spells CASSKGGEGGAFF. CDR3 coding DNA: TGTGCCAGCAGCAAAGGGGGTGAAGGAGGAGCTTTCTTT.

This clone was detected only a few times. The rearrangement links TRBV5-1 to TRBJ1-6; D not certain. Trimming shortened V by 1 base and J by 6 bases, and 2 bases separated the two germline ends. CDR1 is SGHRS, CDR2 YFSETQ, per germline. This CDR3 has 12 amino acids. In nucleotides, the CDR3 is TGCGCCAGCAGCTTGCCTAATTCACCCCTCCACTTT. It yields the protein CASSLPNSPLHF.

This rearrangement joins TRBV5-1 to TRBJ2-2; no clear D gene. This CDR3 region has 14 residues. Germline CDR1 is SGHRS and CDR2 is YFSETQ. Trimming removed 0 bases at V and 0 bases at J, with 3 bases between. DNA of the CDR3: TGCGCCAGCAGCTTGGCAGCGAACACCGGGGAGCTGTTTTTT. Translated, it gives CASSLAANTGELFF.

The CDR3 loop is CASSVGQGIGEQYF. The CDR3 nucleotides are TGTGCCAGCAGCGTAGGACAGGGCATCGGCGAGCAGTACTTC. The gene calls are TRBV9 and TRBJ2-7; 7 bases line up with TRBD1. Per the germline V gene, CDR1 is SGDLS and CDR2 is YYNGEE. Trimming at V came to 0 bases and at J to 6 bases, leaving 6 bases not matched to a gene. The length of the CDR3 is 14 residues.

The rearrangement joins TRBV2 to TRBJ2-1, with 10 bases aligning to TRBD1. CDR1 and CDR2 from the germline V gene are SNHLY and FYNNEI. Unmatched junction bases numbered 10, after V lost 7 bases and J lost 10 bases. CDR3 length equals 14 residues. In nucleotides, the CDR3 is TGTGCCAGCAATGAGAGGGACAGGGGCCGGGAGCAGTTCTTC. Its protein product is CASNERDRGREQFF.

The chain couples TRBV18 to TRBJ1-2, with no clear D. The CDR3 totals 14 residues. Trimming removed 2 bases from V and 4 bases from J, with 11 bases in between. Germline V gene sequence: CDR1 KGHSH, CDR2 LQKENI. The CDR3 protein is CASSPEGVGYGYTF. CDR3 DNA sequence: TGTGCCAGCTCACCAGAGGGCGTCGGCTATGGCTACACCTTC.

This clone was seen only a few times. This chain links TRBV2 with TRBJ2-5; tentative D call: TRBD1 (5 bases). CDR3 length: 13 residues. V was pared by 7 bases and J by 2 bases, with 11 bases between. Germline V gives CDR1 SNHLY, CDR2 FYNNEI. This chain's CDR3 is CASTREVQETQYF. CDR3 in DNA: TGTGCCAGCACCAGGGAAGTACAAGAGACCCAGTACTTC.

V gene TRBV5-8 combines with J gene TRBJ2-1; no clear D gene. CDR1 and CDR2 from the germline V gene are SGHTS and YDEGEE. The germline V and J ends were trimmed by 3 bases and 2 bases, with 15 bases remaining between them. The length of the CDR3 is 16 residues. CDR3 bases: TGTGCCAGCAGCTCCCTGGGAAAACCCCCCTACAATGAGCAGTTCTTC. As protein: CASSSLGKPPYNEQFF.

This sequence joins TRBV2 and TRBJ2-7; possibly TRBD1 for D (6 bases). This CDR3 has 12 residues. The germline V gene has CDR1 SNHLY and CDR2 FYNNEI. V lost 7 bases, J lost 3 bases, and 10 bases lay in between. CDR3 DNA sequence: TGTGCCAGCAACCTACAGGGCTACGAGCAGTACTTC. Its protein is CASNLQGYEQYF.

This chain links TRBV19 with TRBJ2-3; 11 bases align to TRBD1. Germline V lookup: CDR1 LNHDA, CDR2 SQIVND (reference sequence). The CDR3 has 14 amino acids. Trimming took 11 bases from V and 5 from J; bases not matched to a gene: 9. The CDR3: CASDRGQGGDTQYF. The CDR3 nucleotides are TGTGCCTCCGATCGGGGACAGGGGGGAGATACGCAGTATTTT.

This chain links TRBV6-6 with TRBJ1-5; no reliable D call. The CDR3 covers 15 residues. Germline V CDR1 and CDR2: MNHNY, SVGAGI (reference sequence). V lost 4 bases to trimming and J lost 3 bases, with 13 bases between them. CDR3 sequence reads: CASSSIAGVNQPQHF. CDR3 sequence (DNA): TGTGCCAGCAGTTCGATAGCAGGCGTCAATCAGCCCCAGCATTTT.

CDR3: CASSLAASPTDTQYF. CDR3 DNA sequence: TGCGCCAGCAGCTTGGCGGCCAGCCCCACAGATACGCAGTATTTT. This chain connects TRBV5-1 to TRBJ2-3; no clear D gene. The CDR3 is 15 amino acids. Germline loops: CDR1 SGHRS, CDR2 YFSETQ. V shed 0 bases and J shed 2 bases, with 10 bases lying between them.

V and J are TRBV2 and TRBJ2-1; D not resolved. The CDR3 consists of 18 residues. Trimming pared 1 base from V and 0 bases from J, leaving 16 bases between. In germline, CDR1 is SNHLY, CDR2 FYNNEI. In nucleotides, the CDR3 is TGTGCCAGCAGTGAAGGTTTTCGTCGGCTAGACTCCTACAATGAGCAGTTCTTC. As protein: CASSEGFRRLDSYNEQFF. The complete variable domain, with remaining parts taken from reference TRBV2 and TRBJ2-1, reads EPEVTQTPSHQVTQMGQEVILRCVPISNHLYFYWYRQILGQKVEFLVSFYNNEISEKSEIFDDQFSVERPDGSNFTLKIRSTKLEDSAMYFCASSEGFRRLDSYNEQFFGPGTRLTVL.

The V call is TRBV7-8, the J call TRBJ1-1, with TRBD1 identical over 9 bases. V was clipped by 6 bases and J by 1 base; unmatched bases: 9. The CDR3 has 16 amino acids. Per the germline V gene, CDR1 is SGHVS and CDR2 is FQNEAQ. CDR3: CASSSGTGPSNTEAFF. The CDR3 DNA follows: TGTGCCAGCAGTTCCGGGACAGGGCCCTCGAACACTGAAGCTTTCTTT.

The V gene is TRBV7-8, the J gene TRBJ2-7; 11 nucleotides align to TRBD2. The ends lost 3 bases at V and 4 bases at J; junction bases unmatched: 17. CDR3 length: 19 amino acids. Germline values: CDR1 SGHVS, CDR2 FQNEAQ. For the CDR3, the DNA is TGTGCCAGCAGCTTCACCCTTGACGGAACTAGCGGGAGTGGATACGAGCAGTACTTC. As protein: CASSFTLDGTSGSGYEQYF. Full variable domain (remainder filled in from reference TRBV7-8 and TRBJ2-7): GAGVSQSPRYKVAKRGQDVALRCDPISGHVSLFWYQQALGQGPEFLTYFQNEAQLDKSGLPSDRFFAERPEGSVSTLKIQRTQQEDSAVYLCASSFTLDGTSGSGYEQYFGPGTRLTVT.

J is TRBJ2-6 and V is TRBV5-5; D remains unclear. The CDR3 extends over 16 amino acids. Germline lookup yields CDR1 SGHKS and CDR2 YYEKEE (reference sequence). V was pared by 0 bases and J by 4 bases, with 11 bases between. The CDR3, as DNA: TGTGCCAGCAGCTTGGCCCACTCAGTCGGGGCCAACGTCCTGACTTTC. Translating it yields CASSLAHSVGANVLTF. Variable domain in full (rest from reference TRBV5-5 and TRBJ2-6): DAGVTQSPTHLIKTRGQQVTLRCSPISGHKSVSWYQQVLGQGPQFIFQYYEKEERGRGNFPDRFSARQFPNYSSELNVNALLLGDSALYLCASSLAHSVGANVLTFGAGSRLTVL.

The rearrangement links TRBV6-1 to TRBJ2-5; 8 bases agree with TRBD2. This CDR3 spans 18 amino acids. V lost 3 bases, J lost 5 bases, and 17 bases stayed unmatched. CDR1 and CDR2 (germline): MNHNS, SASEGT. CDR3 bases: TGTGCCAGCAGTGACGCTCGTCTAGCGGGCCCCGGAGGGGAGACCCAGTACTTC. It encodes CASSDARLAGPGGETQYF.

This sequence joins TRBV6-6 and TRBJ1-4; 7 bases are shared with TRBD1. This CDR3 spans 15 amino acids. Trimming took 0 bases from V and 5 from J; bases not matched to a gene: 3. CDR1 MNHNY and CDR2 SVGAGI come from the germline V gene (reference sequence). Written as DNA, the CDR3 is TGTGCCAGCAGTTACTCGGGACAGCCCAATGAAAAACTGTTTTTT. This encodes CASSYSGQPNEKLFF.

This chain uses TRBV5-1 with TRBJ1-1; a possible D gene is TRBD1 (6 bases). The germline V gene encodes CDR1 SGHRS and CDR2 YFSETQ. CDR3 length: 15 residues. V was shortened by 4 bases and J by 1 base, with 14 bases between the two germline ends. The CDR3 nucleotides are TGCGCCAGCAGCCCCCTACAGGGAGGGAACACTGAAGCTTTCTTT. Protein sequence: CASSPLQGGNTEAFF.

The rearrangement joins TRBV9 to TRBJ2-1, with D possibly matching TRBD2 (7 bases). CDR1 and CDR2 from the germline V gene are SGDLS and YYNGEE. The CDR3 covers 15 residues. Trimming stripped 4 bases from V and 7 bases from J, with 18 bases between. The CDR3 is CASSIEGGGWNEQFF. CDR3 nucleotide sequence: TGTGCCAGCAGCATTGAGGGAGGGGGGTGGAATGAGCAGTTCTTC.

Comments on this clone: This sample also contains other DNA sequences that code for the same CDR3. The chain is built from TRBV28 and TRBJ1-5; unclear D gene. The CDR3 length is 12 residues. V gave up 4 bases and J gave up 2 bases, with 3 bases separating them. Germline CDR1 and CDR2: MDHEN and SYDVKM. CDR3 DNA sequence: TGTGCCAGCAGTTCGGGCAATCAGCCCCAGCATTTT. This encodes CASSSGNQPQHF.

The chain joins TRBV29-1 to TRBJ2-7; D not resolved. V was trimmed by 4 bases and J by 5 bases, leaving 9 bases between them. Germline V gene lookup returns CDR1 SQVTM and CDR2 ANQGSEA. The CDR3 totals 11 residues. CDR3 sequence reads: CSVVVGNEQYF. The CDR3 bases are TGCAGCGTTGTAGTTGGGAACGAGCAGTACTTC.

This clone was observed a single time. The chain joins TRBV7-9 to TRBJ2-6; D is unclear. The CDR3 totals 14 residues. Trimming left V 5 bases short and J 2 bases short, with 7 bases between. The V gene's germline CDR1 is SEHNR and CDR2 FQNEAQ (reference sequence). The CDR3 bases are TGTGCCAGCAGCACCCCAGCTGGGGCCAACGTCCTGACTTTC. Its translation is CASSTPAGANVLTF.

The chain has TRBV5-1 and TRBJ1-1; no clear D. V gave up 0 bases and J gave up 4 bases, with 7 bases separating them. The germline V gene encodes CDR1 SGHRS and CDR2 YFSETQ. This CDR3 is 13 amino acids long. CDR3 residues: CASSLGTLTEAFF. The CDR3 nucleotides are TGCGCCAGCAGCTTGGGGACTCTCACTGAAGCTTTCTTT.

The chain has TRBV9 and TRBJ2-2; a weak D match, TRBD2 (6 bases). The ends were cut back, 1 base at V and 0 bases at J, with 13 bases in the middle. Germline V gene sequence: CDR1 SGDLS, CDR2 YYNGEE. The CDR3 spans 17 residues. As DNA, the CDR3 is TGTGCCAGCAGCGTACGTTGGGGAGGAGCGAACACCGGGGAGCTGTTTTTT. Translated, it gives CASSVRWGGANTGELFF.